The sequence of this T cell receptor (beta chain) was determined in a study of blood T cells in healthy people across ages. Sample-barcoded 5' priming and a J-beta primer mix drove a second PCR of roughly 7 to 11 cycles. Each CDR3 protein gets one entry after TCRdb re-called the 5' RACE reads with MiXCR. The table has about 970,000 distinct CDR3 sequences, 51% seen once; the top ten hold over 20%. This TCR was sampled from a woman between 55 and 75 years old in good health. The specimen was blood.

CDR3 DNA sequence: TGTGCCAGCAGCTTAACTGGAAACACCATATATTTT. Amino acid sequence: CASSLTGNTIYF. The chain uses TRBV7-9 and TRBJ1-3; D is undetermined. V shed 2 bases and J shed 2 bases, with 1 base lying between them. The germline V gene has CDR1 SEHNR and CDR2 FQNEAQ (reference sequence). The CDR3 covers 12 residues.